Included here is one T cell receptor (beta chain) sequence, with context. No antigen is known for it. The source of the sample is a study of OX40 agonist ivuxolimab in advanced cancers. Study-wide context: Patients received ivuxolimab, an intravenous treatment, every 2 weeks at 0.01 to 10 mg/kg. Melanoma, hepatocellular carcinoma, head and neck or renal cell cancer occurred in dose-escalation patients.

Assay: immunoSEQ multiplex PCR; the TCRdb copy retains only in-frame clones and omits some. The sample holds 43,000 or so clones, 88% seen once. The length of the CDR3 is 14 residues. Deletions cut 3 bases from V and 0 bases from J, with 9 bases between. CDR1 SGHTA and CDR2 FQGNSA come from the germline V gene. General observations from the study: Mean expanded clone counts were higher in CD8+ than CD4+ T cells.

The rearrangement uses TRBV7-2 and TRBJ2-7, with D possibly matching TRBD2 (5 bases). The input for sequencing was CD4+ or CD8+ T cells sorted from blood, taken in a trial of the OX40 agonist ivuxolimab. The origin of this receptor is an adult with an advanced solid tumor such as melanoma, head and neck, liver or kidney cancer. As DNA, the CDR3 is TGTGCCAGCAGCTTCGGAGGCATCTCCTACGAGCAGTACTTC. It encodes CASSFGGISYEQYF.